This T cell receptor beta chain was identified during a study of cytomegalovirus exposure and HLA in healthy donors. About the study: In a later analysis, it was reported that the approximately 120 validation repertoires had been produced on the same platform as the 690 or so repertoires belonging to the first cohort.

The donors belonged to the approximately 120-subject validation cohort, separate from the roughly 720-subject first cohort. This clone was counted between two and nine times. Its antigen is currently unknown. Data came from immunoSEQ multiplex PCR; TCRdb stores just in-frame clones and leaves some out. Of 200,000 to 250,000 clones in the sample, 75% to 95% were seen once. Overall study findings and caveats: CMV antigen specificity was confirmed in vitro for three CMV-associated chains. First-cohort TCR clusters were later found to tend to co-occur in the approximately 120 validation repertoires.

Germline V CDR1 and CDR2: SGHRS, YFSETQ. CDR3 length equals 13 residues. The J segment lost 13 bases and the V segment lost 0 bases, leaving 6 bases of the junction unmatched. The source is a woman between 18 and 29 years old in good health and CMV-seronegative. The sequenced sample consisted of PBMCs. The chain employs TRBV5-1 and TRBJ2-5, with TRBD2 matching 10 bases. Here the CDR3 DNA reads TGCGCCAGCAGCTTGGGGCCTAGCGGGAGTGTGTACTTC. Translated: CASSLGPSGSVYF. Full variable domain (rest looked up from reference TRBV5-1 and TRBJ2-5): KAGVTQTPRYLIKTRGQQVTLSCSPISGHRSVSWYQQTPGQGLQFLFEYFSETQRNKGNFPGRFSGRQFSNSRSEMNVSTLELGDSALYLCASSLGPSGSVYFGPGTRLLVL.